These 13 T cell receptor beta chains came from one sample sequenced in a study of kidney transplant recipient with SARS-CoV-2 infection. TCRdb called the reads again in MiXCR, with one record for every CDR3 protein. The sample has fewer than 250,000 distinct CDR3 sequences; roughly 26% are singletons. The source was a blood sample, collected at baseline and between days 110 and 120 from a kidney transplant recipient. The receptors here all came from a young adult male patient who had COVID-19 and was a kidney transplant recipient. A subset of T cells may come from the graft donor.

The chain has TRBV7-4 and TRBJ1-2; D gene unclear. Per germline, CDR1 SGHVT and CDR2 SQSDAQ. The germline V and J ends were trimmed by 5 bases and 4 bases, with 23 bases remaining between them. The CDR3 consists of 17 residues. The CDR3 reads CASSLTIPARKTYGYTF. The DNA of the CDR3 is TGTGCCAGCAGCCTTACTATTCCAGCTCGAAAGACCTATGGCTACACCTTC.

Concerning this clonotype: Mismatch with germline at one junction end may stem from a read error. This chain links TRBV2 with TRBJ2-5; D may correspond to TRBD1 or TRBD2 (5 bases each). CDR1 is SNHLY, CDR2 FYNNEI, per germline. The CDR3 runs 15 residues. The CDR3 DNA reads as TGTGCCAGCAGTCGGCTCCGGCCCCAAGGGGAGACCCAGCACTTC. Translating gives CASSRLRPQGETQHF.

This clonotype has a count of ten or more. This chain links TRBV3-1 with TRBJ1-6; no definite D call. Per the germline V gene, CDR1 is LGHDT and CDR2 is YNNKEL (reference sequence). Deletions cut 1 base from V and 4 bases from J, with 5 bases between. The length of the CDR3 is 14 residues. CDR3 DNA sequence: TGTGCCAGCAGCCAAGGCCAGTATAATTCACCCCTCCACTTT. This encodes CASSQGQYNSPLHF. Using reference TRBV3-1 and TRBJ1-6 for the parts outside the CDR3, the full variable domain is DTAVSQTPKYLVTQMGNDKSIKCEQNLGHDTMYWYKQDSKKFLKIMFSYNNKELIINETVPNRFSPKSPDKAHLNLHINSLELGDSAVYFCASSQGQYNSPLHFGNGTRLTVT.

This clonotype was detected ten times or more. The J gene is TRBJ2-3, the V gene TRBV3-1; 7 nucleotides line up with TRBD2. This CDR3 spans 13 amino acids. Per the germline V gene, CDR1 is LGHDT and CDR2 is YNNKEL (reference sequence). J lost 4 bases, V lost 4 bases, and 2 bases had no gene match. CDR3 nucleotide sequence: TGTGCCAGCAGCCTTCTAGCGGCAGATACGCAGTATTTT. Its translation is CASSLLAADTQYF.

The sample holds a few counts of this clonotype. The chain recombines TRBV5-1 with TRBJ1-2; D ambiguous. The V gene's germline CDR1 is SGHRS and CDR2 YFSETQ. The CDR3 is 16 residues long. Trimming took 7 bases from V and 4 from J, leaving 23 bases between them. The CDR3 DNA reads as TGCGCCAGCCGCCAGAAATCGGTTCGAAAGACCTATGGCTACACCTTC. It encodes CASRQKSVRKTYGYTF.

This clonotype came up many times. This chain joins TRBV20-1 and TRBJ2-1; D is unclear. This CDR3 is built from 13 residues. Germline assignment: CDR1 DFQATT and CDR2 SNEGSKA (reference sequence). The V end lost 6 bases, the J end lost 4 bases, and 13 bases lay between the germline ends. The CDR3 sequence: CSAPKVRYNEQFF. CDR3 DNA sequence: TGCAGTGCCCCTAAGGTGAGGTACAATGAGCAGTTCTTC.

As concerns this clonotype: This may be a read error, as it is one base from a much larger clone. This sequence joins TRBV30 and TRBJ1-2; no reliable D call. The germline V and J ends were trimmed by 5 bases and 4 bases, with 23 bases remaining between them. Germline CDR1 reads GTSNPN; CDR2 reads SVGIG (reference sequence). This CDR3 contains 16 residues. CDR3 coding DNA: TGTGCCTGGTCTTTACCGCGTTATAGAAAGACCTATGGCTACACCTTC. It codes for CAWSLPRYRKTYGYTF.

Of note for this clonotype: A much larger clone lies one base from this, so it may be a read error. The gene calls are TRBV20-1 and TRBJ1-5, with 8 nucleotides matching TRBD1. The germline gives CDR1 DFQATT, CDR2 SNEGSKA (reference sequence). The CDR3 runs 15 residues. CDR3 nucleotides: TGCAGTACTAGACCGGGACAGGCAAGCAATCAGCCCCAGCATTTT. Its translation: CSTRPGQASNQPQHF.

There are many counts of this clonotype. The chain joins TRBV5-1 to TRBJ2-1; 9 bases line up with TRBD2. J gave up 8 bases and V 4 bases, and 13 bases lay outside the gene matches. The CDR3 runs to 16 residues. Germline CDR1 SGHRS, CDR2 YFSETQ. CDR3 protein: CASSPGSRVAGDEQFF. The CDR3 region has the DNA TGCGCCAGCAGCCCCGGGTCACGGGTAGCGGGGGATGAGCAGTTCTTC.

For this clonotype: With a much larger clone just one base away, this may be a read error. V gene TRBV27 combines with J gene TRBJ2-2, with 7 bases fitting TRBD1. Per germline, CDR1 MNHEY and CDR2 SMNVEV (reference sequence). The CDR3 has 11 residues. For the CDR3, the DNA is TGTGCCAGCAGTTTACAGGGGGAGCTGCTTTTT. This codes for CASSLQGELLF.

V usage is TRBV20-1 and J usage is TRBJ2-1, with TRBD2 matching 10 bases. The CDR3 has 16 residues. J lost 10 bases, V lost 3 bases, and 15 bases had no gene match. CDR1 is DFQATT and CDR2 is SNEGSKA in the germline V gene (reference sequence). The CDR3 loop is CSARDGGLAREGEQFF. CDR3 sequence (DNA): TGCAGTGCTAGGGATGGGGGACTAGCGAGAGAAGGGGAGCAGTTCTTC.

This clonotype was observed once. A much larger clone lies a single base off, so this may be a read error. This rearrangement joins TRBV3-2 to TRBJ2-7; the D call in the table, TRBD1, was not verified against the DNA. TRBV3-2 corresponds to a pseudogene. CDR3 length equals 12 residues. CDR3 residues: CASSQGPLEQYF. Here the CDR3 DNA reads TGTGCCAGCAGCCAAGGGCCCCTGGAGCAGTACTTC.

This clonotype was recorded a few times. Written as DNA, the CDR3 is TGCGCCAGCAGTTATGAGGACACTTCTAGAAAGACCTATGGCTACACCTTC. This translates into CASSYEDTSRKTYGYTF. The chain is built from TRBV10-2 and TRBJ1-2, with D possibly matching TRBD1 (5 bases). The CDR3 has 17 residues. V shed 5 bases and J shed 4 bases, with 23 bases lying between them. The germline CDR1 and CDR2 sequences are WSHSY and SAAADI.